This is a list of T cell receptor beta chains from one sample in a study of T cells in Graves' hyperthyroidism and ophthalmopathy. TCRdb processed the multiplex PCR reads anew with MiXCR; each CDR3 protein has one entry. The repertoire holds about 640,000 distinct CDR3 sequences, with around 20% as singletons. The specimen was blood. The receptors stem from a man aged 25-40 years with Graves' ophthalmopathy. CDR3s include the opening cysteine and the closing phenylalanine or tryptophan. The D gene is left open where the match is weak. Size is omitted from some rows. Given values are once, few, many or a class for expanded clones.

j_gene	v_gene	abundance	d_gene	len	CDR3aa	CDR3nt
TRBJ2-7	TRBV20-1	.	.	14	CSARDGSWSYEQYF	TGCAGTGCTAGAGATGGTAGTTGGAGCTACGAGCAGTACTTC
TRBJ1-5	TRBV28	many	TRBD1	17	CASTHRGKGDSNQPQHF	TGTGCCAGCACCCACAGGGGTAAGGGGGATAGCAATCAGCCCCAGCATTTT
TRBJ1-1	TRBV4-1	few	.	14	CASSQGHPNTEAFF	TGCGCCAGCAGCCAGGGACACCCGAACACTGAAGCTTTCTTT
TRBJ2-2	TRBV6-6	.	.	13	CASSYSSKGELFF	TGTGCCAGCAGCTACTCATCCAAGGGGGAGCTGTTTTTT
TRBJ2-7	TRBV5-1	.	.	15	CASSLDREHSYEQYF	TGCGCCAGCAGCTTGGACAGGGAGCACTCCTACGAGCAGTACTTC
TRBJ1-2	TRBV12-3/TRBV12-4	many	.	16	CASSPRGLVDNYGYTF	TGTGCCAGCAGTCCCCGGGGCCTTGTCGACAACTATGGCTACACCTTC
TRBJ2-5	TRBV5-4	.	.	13	CASSLYGQETQYF	TGTGCCAGCAGCTTGTACGGTCAAGAGACCCAGTACTTC
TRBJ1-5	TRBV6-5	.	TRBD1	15	CASSYRDRDPQPQHF	TGTGCCAGCAGTTACCGGGACAGGGACCCTCAGCCCCAGCATTTT
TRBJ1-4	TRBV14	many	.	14	CASSLSFVREKLFF	TGTGCCAGCAGCCTCAGCTTCGTACGGGAAAAACTGTTTTTT
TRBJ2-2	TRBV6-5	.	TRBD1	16	CASSYPGTGGSGELFF	TGTGCCAGCAGTTACCCTGGGACAGGGGGTTCCGGGGAGCTGTTTTTT
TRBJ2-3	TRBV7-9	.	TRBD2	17	CAAGTSGPQVSTDTQYF	TGTGCCGCCGGGACTAGCGGCCCGCAGGTTAGCACAGATACGCAGTATTTT
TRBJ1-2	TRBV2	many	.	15	CASSEAGVLGYGYTF	TGTGCCAGCAGTGAAGCGGGGGTACTCGGCTATGGCTACACCTTC
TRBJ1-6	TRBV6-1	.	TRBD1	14	CASSVSGGSSPLHF	TGTGCCAGCAGTGTGTCAGGGGGTAGTTCACCCCTCCACTTT
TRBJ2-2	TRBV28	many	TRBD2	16	CASSLSAGTSPGELFF	TGTGCCAGCAGTTTATCTGCCGGGACTAGCCCCGGGGAGCTGTTTTTT
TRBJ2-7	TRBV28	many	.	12	CASSLQGREQYF	TGTGCCAGCAGTTTACAGGGGAGGGAGCAGTACTTC
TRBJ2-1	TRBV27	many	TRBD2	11	CASRVAGEQFF	TGTGCCAGCCGAGTAGCGGGAGAGCAGTTCTTC
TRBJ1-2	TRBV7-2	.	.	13	CASSPSESYGYTF	TGTGCCAGCAGCCCCAGCGAGAGTTATGGCTACACCTTC
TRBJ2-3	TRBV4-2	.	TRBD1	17	CASSQARGGAGTDTQYF	TGTGCCAGCAGCCAAGCGAGAGGGGGCGCAGGGACAGATACGCAGTATTTT
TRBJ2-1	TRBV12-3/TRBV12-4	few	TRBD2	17	CASSRRLAGGVGNEQFF	TGTGCCAGCAGTCGCAGACTAGCGGGCGGTGTTGGCAATGAGCAGTTCTTC
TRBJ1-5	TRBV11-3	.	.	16	CASSFTAGIGNQPQHF	TGTGCCAGCAGCTTTACGGCGGGCATTGGGAATCAGCCCCAGCATTTT
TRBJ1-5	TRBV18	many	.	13	CASSPRDGEPQHF	TGTGCCAGCTCACCACGCGACGGGGAGCCCCAGCATTTT
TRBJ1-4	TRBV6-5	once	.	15	CTSSYSSSNNEKLFF	TGTACCAGCAGTTACTCGAGCAGCAATAATGAAAAACTGTTTTTT
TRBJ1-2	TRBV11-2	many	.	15	CASSLGTEINYGYTF	TGTGCCAGCAGCTTAGGGACAGAGATCAACTATGGCTACACCTTC
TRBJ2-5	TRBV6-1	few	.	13	CASRETLEETQYF	TGTGCCAGCAGAGAGACCTTAGAAGAGACCCAGTACTTC
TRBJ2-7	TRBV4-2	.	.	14	CASSHRRVDYEQYF	TGTGCCAGCAGCCATCGACGGGTAGACTACGAGCAGTACTTC
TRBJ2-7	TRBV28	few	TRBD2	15	CASSSSRTSGIEQYF	TGTGCCAGCAGTTCCTCCCGGACTAGCGGGATCGAGCAGTACTTC
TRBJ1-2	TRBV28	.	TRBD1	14	CASSSSPRGRGHTF	TGTGCCAGCAGTTCATCTCCCAGGGGGCGTGGCCACACCTTC
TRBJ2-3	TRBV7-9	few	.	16	CASSGRQAQGTDTQYF	TGTGCCAGCAGCGGAAGACAGGCTCAGGGCACAGATACGCAGTATTTT
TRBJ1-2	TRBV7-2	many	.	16	CASSLVLQPHGYGYTF	TGTGCCAGCAGCTTAGTACTCCAGCCCCACGGCTATGGCTACACCTTC
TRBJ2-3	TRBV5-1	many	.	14	CASSLGKSTDTQYF	TGTGCCAGCAGCTTGGGGAAGAGCACAGATACGCAGTATTTT
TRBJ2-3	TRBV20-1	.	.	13	CSASPGGADTQYF	TGCAGTGCCAGCCCAGGGGGGGCAGATACGCAGTATTTT
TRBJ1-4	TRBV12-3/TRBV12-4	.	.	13	CASSLTGGEKLFF	TGTGCCAGCAGTTTAACCGGGGGGGAAAAACTGTTTTTT
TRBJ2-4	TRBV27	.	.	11	CASSYRNIQYF	TGTGCCAGCAGTTATCGAAACATTCAGTACTTC
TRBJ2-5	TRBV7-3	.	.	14	CASSQSVTGGTQYF	TGTGCCAGCAGCCAATCGGTCACTGGGGGGACCCAGTACTTC
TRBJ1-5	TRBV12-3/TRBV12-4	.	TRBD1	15	CASSSGTGVHQLQHF	TGTGCCAGCAGCTCCGGGACAGGGGTGCATCAGCTCCAGCATTTT
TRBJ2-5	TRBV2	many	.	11	CASLWGETQYF	TGTGCCAGTTTGTGGGGGGAGACCCAGTACTTC
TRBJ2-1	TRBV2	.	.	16	CASSGDSSSSYNEQFF	TGTGCCAGCAGTGGAGACTCCTCAAGCTCCTACAATGAGCAGTTCTTC
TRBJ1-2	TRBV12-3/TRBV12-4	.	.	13	CASSLVRSSGYTF	TGTGCCAGCAGTTTAGTGAGGTCGTCGGGCTACACCTTC
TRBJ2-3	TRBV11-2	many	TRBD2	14	CASSSDGLAHTQYF	TGTGCCAGCAGCTCAGATGGACTAGCCCATACGCAGTATTTT
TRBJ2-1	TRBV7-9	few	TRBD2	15	CASSSRLAGRDEQFF	TGTGCCAGCAGCTCACGACTAGCGGGACGGGATGAGCAGTTCTTC
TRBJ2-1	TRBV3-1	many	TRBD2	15	CASSQGTSGANEQFF	TGTGCCAGCAGCCAAGGAACTAGCGGAGCCAATGAGCAGTTCTTC
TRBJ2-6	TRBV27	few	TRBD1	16	CASRGQGRSGANVLTF	TGTGCCAGCAGGGGACAGGGCCGCTCTGGGGCCAACGTCCTGACTTTC
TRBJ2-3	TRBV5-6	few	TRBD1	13	CASSGQGLDTQYF	TGTGCCAGCAGCGGACAGGGGTTAGATACGCAGTATTTT
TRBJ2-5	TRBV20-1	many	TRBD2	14	CSASVAGVRETQYF	TGCAGTGCTAGTGTAGCGGGAGTTCGGGAGACCCAGTACTTC
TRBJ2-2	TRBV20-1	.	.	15	CSARDGGMNTGELFF	TGCAGTGCTAGAGATGGTGGGATGAACACCGGGGAGCTGTTTTTT
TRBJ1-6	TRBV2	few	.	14	CASSGEGYNSPLHF	TGTGCCAGCAGTGGGGAGGGATATAATTCACCCCTCCACTTT
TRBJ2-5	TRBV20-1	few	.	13	CSVPGPGGETQYF	TGCAGTGTCCCGGGACCGGGCGGGGAGACCCAGTACTTC
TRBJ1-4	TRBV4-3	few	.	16	CASSQDSFPTNEKLFF	TGCGCCAGCAGCCAAGATAGCTTTCCAACTAATGAAAAACTGTTTTTT
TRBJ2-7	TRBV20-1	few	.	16	CSAREAIRENSYEQYF	TGCAGTGCTAGAGAGGCTATCCGGGAGAATTCCTACGAGCAGTACTTC
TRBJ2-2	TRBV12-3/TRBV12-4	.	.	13	CASSQRAAGELFF	TGTGCCAGCAGCCAACGGGCGGCCGGGGAGCTGTTTTTT
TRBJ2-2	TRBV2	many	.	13	CASRRENTGELFF	TGTGCCAGTCGGCGGGAGAACACCGGGGAGCTGTTTTTT
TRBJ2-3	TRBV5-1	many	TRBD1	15	CASSPDRGEPDTQYF	TGCGCCAGCAGTCCGGACAGGGGGGAACCAGATACGCAGTATTTT
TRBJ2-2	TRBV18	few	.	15	CASSPGTLGTGELFF	TGTGCCAGCTCACCGGGGACTTTGGGCACCGGGGAGCTGTTTTTT
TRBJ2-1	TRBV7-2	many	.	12	CASSLRSHEQFF	TGTGCCAGCAGCTTACGAAGTCATGAGCAGTTCTTC
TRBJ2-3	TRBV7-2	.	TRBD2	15	CASRPPGLYTDTQYF	TGTGCCAGCAGGCCTCCGGGACTATACACAGATACGCAGTATTTT
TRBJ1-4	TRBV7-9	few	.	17	CASRPEGGSGGREKLFF	TGTGCCAGCAGACCCGAAGGAGGGAGTGGCGGTAGAGAAAAACTGTTTTTT
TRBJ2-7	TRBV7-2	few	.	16	CASSPTTGSRAYEQYF	TGTGCCAGCAGCCCTACGACGGGATCAAGGGCCTACGAGCAGTACTTC
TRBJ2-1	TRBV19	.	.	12	CAGWNVYNEQFF	TGTGCCGGCTGGAACGTATACAATGAGCAGTTCTTC